This TCR beta chain was sequenced during a study of T-cell reconstitution after alpha-beta-depleted transplantation in children. In its sample, this clonotype was seen many times. The CDR3 totals 12 residues. V lost 4 bases and J 15 bases, leaving 15 bases between the germline ends. Germline CDR1 reads KGHDR; CDR2 reads SFDVKD. The TCRbeta library was prepared with unique molecular identifiers. TCRdb processed the PCR reads anew with MiXCR; each CDR3 protein has one entry. The data show 200,000 to 250,000 distinct CDR3 sequences, roughly 8.2% seen once. Sequenced material: PBMCs, mostly from graft donor cells, taken 180 days after TCRalphabeta/CD19-depleted stem cell transplant. The sequence derives from a male patient between 5 and 17 years old who had a stem cell transplant for acute lymphoblastic leukemia, so the T cells may come from the graft donor. The genes are TRBV24-1 and TRBJ2-1; possibly TRBD1 or TRBD2 for D (6 bases each). CDR3 in DNA: TGTGCCACCAGTGAACCCCGAGGGGGACTGTTCTTC. It specifies CATSEPRGGLFF.